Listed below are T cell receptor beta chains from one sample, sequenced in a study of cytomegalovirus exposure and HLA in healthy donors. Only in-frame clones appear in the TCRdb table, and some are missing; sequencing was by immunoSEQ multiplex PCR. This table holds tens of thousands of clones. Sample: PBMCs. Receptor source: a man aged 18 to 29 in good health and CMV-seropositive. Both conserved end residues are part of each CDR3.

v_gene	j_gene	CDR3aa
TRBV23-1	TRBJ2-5	CASSLGDRQETQYF
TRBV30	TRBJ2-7	CAWKRDLSYEQYF
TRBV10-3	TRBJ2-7	CAISEAQGTPYEQYF
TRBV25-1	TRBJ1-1	CATRTGNGTEAFF
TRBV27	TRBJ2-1	CASSLSPGAGSYNEQFF
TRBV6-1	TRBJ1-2	CASRDTGTARGYTF
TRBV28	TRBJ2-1	CASSLWFAGTAPSNEQFF
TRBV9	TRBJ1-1	CASSARQGMNTEAFF
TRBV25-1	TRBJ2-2	CASSVLADPGELFF
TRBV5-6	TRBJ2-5	CASSFGTGTETQYF